One sample yielded the 10 T cell receptor beta chains listed below, sequenced in a study of T cells in women clearing cervical HPV infection. Generated by immunoSEQ multiplex PCR, the TCRdb table keeps only in-frame clones and is missing some. The sample totals around 17,000 clones. Sequenced: blood buffy coat. These receptors were collected from a woman between 18 and 75 years old with a cervical HPV16 infection that either progressed to CIN3+ or cleared (not recorded which).

Of note for this clone: The read comes to an end 3 residues before the CDR3 does, leaving the germline J gene to fill in the end. The rearrangement joins TRBV6-1 to TRBJ2-2, with a weak D call TRBD1 (5 bases). Germline CDR1 MNHNS, CDR2 SASEGT. This CDR3 region has 15 residues. CDR3 loop: CASSEQGHFRGKLFF. The CDR3 bases that were read are TGTGCCAGCAGTGAACAGGGCCACTTTAGGGGAAAG.

Details on this clone: Its ends do not fully match the called genes, so a read error is possible. The observed sequence ends 3 residues before the CDR3 terminus, with the missing tail filled in from the germline J gene. The rearrangement joins TRBV4-2 to TRBJ2-1; 8 bases are shared with TRBD2. In germline, CDR1 is LGHNA, CDR2 YNFKEQ. CDR3 length: 17 residues. CDR3 bases read: TGCGCCAGCAGCCAGGAGCAGGCTAGCGGGTTTTACAATGAG. Translated, it gives CASSQEQASGFYNE. The full CDR3 is CASSQEQASGFYNEQFF.

In the case of this clone: The read is 3 residues too short to cover the CDR3 end, so that end is filled in from the germline J gene. The V and J genes are TRBV11-3 and TRBJ2-7, with D possibly TRBD1 on 6 matching bases. The CDR3 loop spans 15 amino acids. Trimming stripped 4 bases from V and 4 bases from J, with 17 bases between. The V gene's germline CDR1 is SGHNT and CDR2 YENEEA. CDR3: CASSSDGTLPYEQYF. CDR3 DNA, as far as it was read: TGTGCCAGCAGCTCAGACGGGACACTACCTTACGAG.

Notes on this clone: The DNA ends 3 residues before the CDR3 does, and the rest of the CDR3 is filled in from the germline J gene. This chain joins TRBV20-1 and TRBJ2-3; TRBD2 agrees at 9 bases. Unmatched junction bases numbered 7, after V lost 4 bases and J lost 8 bases. CDR1 and CDR2 from the germline V gene are DFQATT and SNEGSKA (reference sequence). This CDR3 is built from 13 residues. Here the CDR3 reads CSAMLAGPPTQYF. Partial CDR3 DNA: TGCAGTGCTATGCTAGCGGGACCCCCTACG.

Comment on this clone: The DNA ends 3 residues before the CDR3 does, and the rest of the CDR3 is filled in from the germline J gene. The V gene is TRBV29-1, the J gene TRBJ2-7; tentatively, D is TRBD1 (5 bases). The CDR3 loop spans 13 amino acids. Germline lookup yields CDR1 SQVTM and CDR2 ANQGSEA. The V end lost 3 bases, the J end lost 6 bases, and 15 bases lay between the germline ends. The sequenced part of the CDR3 DNA is TGCAGCGTTGATAAGGGGTCTAGAGGCGAG. Translating gives CSVDKGSRGE. The CDR3 reads in full as CSVDKGSRGEQYF.

As concerns this clone: The read stops 3 residues short of the end of the CDR3; the missing end is completed from the germline J gene. J is TRBJ1-1 and V is TRBV30; no clear D gene. V lost 3 bases, J lost 1 base, and 9 bases lay in between. The CDR3 has 13 amino acids. Germline CDR1 reads GTSNPN; CDR2 reads SVGIG (reference sequence). The part of the CDR3 DNA that was read is TGTGCCTGGAGCCGAGACACGAACACTGAA. Translating it yields CAWSRDTNTE. From start to end, the CDR3 is CAWSRDTNTEAFF.

As regards this clone: Sequencing ends 3 residues short of the CDR3 end; the germline J gene provides the rest. This chain connects TRBV20-1 to TRBJ2-1; D is possibly TRBD2 (6 bases). CDR1 is DFQATT, CDR2 SNEGSKA, per germline (reference sequence). V lost 8 bases and J lost 4, with 18 bases in between. This CDR3 is built from 14 residues. CDR3 DNA, as far as it was read: TGCAGTACCGGCGGGGAGCCCTATTACAATGAG. The encoded protein is CSTGGEPYYNE. The whole CDR3 reads CSTGGEPYYNEQFF.

For this clone: Read data end 3 residues before the CDR3 end; the end is taken from the germline J gene. This rearrangement joins TRBV29-1 to TRBJ2-7; a possible D gene is TRBD1 (5 bases). The ends were cut back, 6 bases at V and 3 bases at J, with 9 bases in the middle. Per germline, CDR1 SQVTM and CDR2 ANQGSEA. The CDR3 totals 11 residues. CDR3 DNA, as far as it was read: TGCAGCGTGGATGACAGCTACGAG. The encoded protein is CSVDDSYE. The whole CDR3 protein reads CSVDDSYEQYF.

A remark on this clone: Read sequence stops 3 residues before the CDR3 end, and the germline J gene provides the missing end. This chain connects TRBV20-1 to TRBJ1-2; TRBD1 is a possible D gene (6 bases). Germline CDR1 is DFQATT and CDR2 is SNEGSKA (reference sequence). CDR3 size: 14 residues. Trimming pared 0 bases from V and 7 bases from J, leaving 15 bases between. The DNA read from the CDR3 is TGCAGTGCTAGAGATAGGCAGGGGCTCGGTGGC. Translated: CSARDRQGLGG. The full CDR3 protein reads CSARDRQGLGGYTF.

To note about this clone: The read comes to an end 3 residues before the CDR3 does, leaving the germline J gene to fill in the end. The chain is built from TRBV23-1 and TRBJ2-2; D ambiguous. TRBV23-1 falls under the ORF class, with uncertain function. This CDR3 spans 15 amino acids. V dropped 6 bases and J dropped 1 base, with 12 bases sitting between them. Incomplete CDR3 DNA: TGCGCCAGCAGACCCCGTTCGGGGAACACCGGGGAG. Protein product: CASRPRSGNTGE. The complete CDR3 sequence is CASRPRSGNTGELFF.